The rows below give T cell receptor beta chains drawn from one sample of a study of T-cell reconstitution after alpha-beta-depleted transplantation in children. TCRdb recomputed calls from the PCR reads with MiXCR, one row per CDR3 protein. In the table there are about 610,000 distinct CDR3 sequences, roughly a tenth of which are singletons. Sample: PBMCs from the stem cell graft donor, taken from the stem cell graft. Receptors originate from a human donor who donated a stem cell graft to a child with acute myeloid leukemia. Both conserved end residues are part of each CDR3. D genes are given only for firm matches. Some rows mark clone size as missing; the rest say once, few, many or name a class of expanded clone.

J gene	clone size	D gene	V gene	CDR3 DNA	CDR3 protein
TRBJ2-7	few	TRBD2	TRBV27	TGTGCCAGCAGTTCCCTAACCGGGACTAAAGACGAGCAGTACTTC	CASSSLTGTKDEQYF
TRBJ2-7	many	.	TRBV29-1	TGCAGCGTTGTTTTATTCCACCTTGACAGGGCGGCGGGGCTCTACGAGCAGTACTTC	CSVVLFHLDRAAGLYEQYF
TRBJ2-7	once	.	TRBV27	TGTGCCAGCAGTTTCAGGCCTAGCGACACCTACGAGCAGTACTTC	CASSFRPSDTYEQYF
TRBJ1-1	many	.	TRBV20-1	TGCAGTGCTAGAGATCGGGTTAAGAACACTGAAGCTTTCTTT	CSARDRVKNTEAFF
TRBJ2-2	.	TRBD2	TRBV5-1	TGCGCCAGCAGCCCGACTAGCGACCCCGGGGAGCTGTTTTTT	CASSPTSDPGELFF
TRBJ2-7	.	.	TRBV9	TGTGCCAGCAGTTTTGGGAGAGGCGGGGAGTACGAGCAGTACTTC	CASSFGRGGEYEQYF
TRBJ2-5	few	.	TRBV5-1	TGCGCCAGCAGCTTGGGACTAGATTGGGAGACCCAGTACTTC	CASSLGLDWETQYF
TRBJ2-3	many	TRBD2	TRBV11-2	TGTGCCAGCAGCTTAGTGCTAGCGGGAGGAGATACGCAGTATTTT	CASSLVLAGGDTQYF
TRBJ2-7	.	TRBD2	TRBV27	TGTGCCAGCAGCCTGGGACTAGCGGGAGGGCCCCCCTACGAGCAGTACTTC	CASSLGLAGGPPYEQYF
TRBJ2-2	many	TRBD2	TRBV5-1	TGCGCCAGCAGCTTGACCGGGACTAGTGGATCCGGGGAGCTGTTTTTT	CASSLTGTSGSGELFF
TRBJ2-7	many	TRBD1	TRBV5-1	TGCGCCAGCAGCTTTACAGGGGACGAGCAGTACTTC	CASSFTGDEQYF
TRBJ1-5	few	.	TRBV28	TGTGCCAGCAGTTTACAGGGCGAGAGTAGCAATCAGCCCCAGCATTTT	CASSLQGESSNQPQHF
TRBJ1-2	few	.	TRBV7-8	TGTGCCAGCAGCCCCAGTGAAGGCCATTACTATGGCTACACCTTC	CASSPSEGHYYGYTF
TRBJ2-7	.	TRBD2	TRBV20-1	TGCAGTGGCCAATCGGGCGGGAGGCGCTCCTACGAGCAGTACTTC	CSGQSGGRRSYEQYF
TRBJ2-3	few	.	TRBV7-9	TGTGCCAGCAGCCTGCACCGGGACAGCGAGCGGGGTACGCAGTATTTT	CASSLHRDSERGTQYF
TRBJ2-7	.	TRBD2	TRBV5-1	TGCGCCAGCAGCTTGAGGGCTAGCGGGAGTGGGGAGCAGTACTTC	CASSLRASGSGEQYF
TRBJ2-4	many	.	TRBV29-1	TGCAGCGGTTTAGACGGGGCTAACATTCAGTACTTC	CSGLDGANIQYF
TRBJ1-6	many	.	TRBV20-1	TGCAGTGCTAGAGCCCCCCCCTCACCCCTCCACTTT	CSARAPPSPLHF
TRBJ2-2	.	.	TRBV14	TGTGCCAGCAGCGTCCAGGGTTTCGGGGAGCTGTTTTTT	CASSVQGFGELFF
TRBJ1-1	few	TRBD1	TRBV29-1	TGCAGCGGACAGGGGCTGATAAAGGACACTGAAGCTTTCTTT	CSGQGLIKDTEAFF
TRBJ2-2	few	.	TRBV7-9	TGTGCCAGCAGCTTAGAGTCGGGTTCCACCGGGGAGCTGTTTTTT	CASSLESGSTGELFF
TRBJ2-7	few	TRBD1	TRBV12-3/TRBV12-4	TGTGCCAGCAGTTTTCGGATCGGAGGGACAGGTTGGGTCGAGCAGTACTTC	CASSFRIGGTGWVEQYF
TRBJ2-3	.	TRBD1	TRBV5-1	TGCGCCAGCAGCTCAAGGACAGGGGGCACCGCGACAGATACGCAGTATTTT	CASSSRTGGTATDTQYF
TRBJ1-2	.	TRBD1	TRBV6-1	TGTGCCAGCAGTGCATACAGCCTGGGACAGGGTAACTATGGCTACACCTTC	CASSAYSLGQGNYGYTF
TRBJ2-7	.	.	TRBV2	TGTGCCAGCAGTGGTGGGGGGAACGAGCAGTACTTC	CASSGGGNEQYF
TRBJ2-1	.	TRBD2	TRBV7-9	TGTGCCAGCAGCCGGGGACTAGCGGGAGGATGGGATGAGCAGTTCTTC	CASSRGLAGGWDEQFF
TRBJ2-7	few	TRBD1	TRBV20-1	TGCAGTGCTAGGGTTTTCGGACAGGGAAATCACTACGAGCAGTACTTC	CSARVFGQGNHYEQYF
TRBJ1-1	few	.	TRBV12-3/TRBV12-4	TGTGCCAGCAGTTCCCGGGGAGGCGTCGACACTGAAGCTTTCTTT	CASSSRGGVDTEAFF
TRBJ1-4	few	.	TRBV7-9	TGTGCCAGCAGCTTAGAACAGGGCGGTGATGAAAAACTGTTTTTT	CASSLEQGGDEKLFF